This TCR beta chain was observed in a study of T cell responses to AZD1222 COVID-19 vaccine. Produced via immunoSEQ multiplex PCR; TCRdb's table is partial and in-frame only. This sample carries about 56,000 clones, roughly 88% of them seen once, and the ten largest clones take less than 15%. The CDR3 is made up of 15 amino acids. The V gene end was trimmed by 6 bases and the J gene end by 4 bases; junction bases not matched to a gene: 12. Germline V gene data show CDR1 as MDHEN and CDR2 as SYDVKM. Regarding the study as a whole: Clonal diversity was possibly underestimated, and the donors were mostly white British, with more females. When two AZD1222 doses had been given, Spike-specific TCR breadth and depth rose. Reports indicate that nearly half of spike-specific TCRs are directed at unmutated variant regions.

In the case of this clone: Its antigen is undetermined.

The sample in question was peripheral blood, obtained on day 0 of AZD1222 vaccination. The source of this sequence is an adult in good health. This chain links TRBV28 with TRBJ2-7; 7 bases are shared with TRBD1. The CDR3 bases are TGTGCCAGCAGAGGGGGCCGGGACACTTTTTACGAGCAGTACTTC. As protein: CASRGGRDTFYEQYF.